The T cell receptor (beta chain) described here comes from a study of blood T cell repertoires in COVID-19. Study-wide context: The cDNA or gDNA used as material had been derived from T cells, B-cell-depleted T cells, or PBMCs.

The protocol was immunoSEQ multiplex PCR, while the TCRdb copy is restricted to in-frame clones and leaves out a portion. The table includes about 25,000 clones, approximately 80% detected once. The CDR3 is made up of 14 amino acids. CDR1 is SGHRS and CDR2 is YFSETQ in the germline V gene. V trimming: 3 bases; J trimming: 8 bases; junction bases outside the gene matches: 6. This receptor was taken from an elderly man with active or convalescent COVID-19. This chain links TRBV5-1 with TRBJ1-3; 9 nucleotides match TRBD1. The specimen was peripheral blood. The CDR3 bases are TGCGCCAGCAGCTGGACAGGGGTCTCCGACACCATATATTTT. As protein: CASSWTGVSDTIYF.